The 22 T cell receptor beta chains below come from one sample, sequenced in a study of spatial heterogeneity in lung cancer. The time point denotes: blood at routine non-recurrence follow-up after resection. TCRdb re-analysed the 5' RACE reads in MiXCR, keeping a single row per CDR3 protein. This table has 40,000 to 50,000 distinct CDR3 sequences, approximately 10% appearing once. Specimen: PBMCs, collected at follow-up. These receptors were obtained from a female donor with early-stage non-small cell lung cancer.

The J gene is TRBJ2-7, the V gene TRBV6-2 or TRBV6-3; the D is unclear. The V and J ends lost 2 bases and 7 bases respectively, with 9 bases between them. The CDR3 covers 12 residues. Germline CDR1 MNHEY, CDR2 SVGEGT. CDR3 bases: TGTGCCAGCAGTTACATCGTCGGGGAGCAGTACTTC. Protein: CASSYIVGEQYF.

This clonotype was counted many times. The rearrangement links TRBV20-1 to TRBJ2-3, with 7 bases lining up with TRBD2. The CDR3 is made up of 17 amino acids. The V gene end was trimmed by 5 bases and the J gene end by 3 bases; junction bases not matched to a gene: 17. Germline CDR1 and CDR2: DFQATT and SNEGSKA (reference sequence). The CDR3 DNA reads TGCAGTGCTCCCTCGACCCCTATGCTAGCGGCGACAGATACGCAGTATTTT. Translating gives CSAPSTPMLAATDTQYF.

This chain links TRBV12-3 or TRBV12-4 with TRBJ2-5; D is possibly TRBD1 (6 bases). The CDR3 is 16 residues long. V lost 3 bases and J 2 bases, leaving 16 bases between the germline ends. The chain's CDR3 is CASSFLAGADQETQYF. The CDR3 DNA reads as TGTGCCAGCAGTTTTCTCGCAGGGGCCGATCAAGAGACCCAGTACTTC.

This clonotype came up many times. This chain joins TRBV5-6 and TRBJ1-1; D is undetermined. Germline V CDR1 and CDR2: SGHDT, YYEEEE. V lost 4 bases and J 5 bases, leaving 12 bases between the germline ends. The CDR3 totals 13 residues. The CDR3: CASSPRGWTEAFF. The DNA of the CDR3 is TGTGCCAGCAGCCCCCGAGGGTGGACTGAAGCTTTCTTT.

This clonotype was detected a few times. V and J are TRBV15 and TRBJ2-7; D assignment may be TRBD1 or TRBD2 (5 bases each). Trimming cost V 2 bases and J 6 bases, with 11 bases left between them. The length of the CDR3 is 13 residues. The V gene's germline CDR1 is LNHNV and CDR2 YYDKDF (reference sequence). The CDR3 nucleotides are TGTGCCACCAGCAGACCGGACGGGACCGAGCAGTACTTC. Translated: CATSRPDGTEQYF.

In this sample, this clonotype turned up many times. The V call is TRBV6-2 or TRBV6-3, the J call TRBJ2-2; 7 nucleotides align to TRBD1. The V and J ends lost 4 bases and 3 bases, in that order; junction bases with no gene match: 5. The V gene's germline CDR1 is MNHEY and CDR2 SVGEGT. The CDR3 consists of 15 residues. The CDR3 DNA follows: TGTGCCAGCAGTTCCCGACAGGGCTACACCGGGGAGCTGTTTTTT. It specifies CASSSRQGYTGELFF.

This clonotype was recorded once. One end of the junction does not line up with germline, which may come from a read error. The chain carries TRBV12-3 or TRBV12-4 and TRBJ2-1, with 8 bases lining up with TRBD2. This CDR3 contains 14 residues. The CDR3 protein is CASRLAGSYNQQFF. CDR3 in DNA: TGTGCCAGCAGGTTAGCGGGGTCGTACAATCAGCAGTTCTTC.

This clonotype was found a few times. The chain employs TRBV5-6 and TRBJ2-5; D gene ambiguous. This CDR3 is built from 13 residues. V was shortened by 4 bases and J by 2 bases, with 9 bases between the two germline ends. Germline lookup yields CDR1 SGHDT and CDR2 YYEEEE. The CDR3: CASSRWKQETQYF. As DNA, the CDR3 is TGTGCCAGCAGCCGATGGAAGCAAGAGACCCAGTACTTC.

The sample holds many counts of this clonotype. The J gene is TRBJ2-3, the V gene TRBV28; possibly TRBD1 for D (6 bases). The CDR3 covers 16 residues. Germline V CDR1 and CDR2: MDHEN, SYDVKM. V lost 5 bases, J lost 1 base, and 16 bases lay in between. The CDR3 here is CASSDDRSPGTDTQYF. The CDR3 nucleotides are TGTGCCAGCAGTGACGACAGGAGCCCTGGCACAGATACGCAGTATTTT. The full variable domain, in which reference TRBV28 and TRBJ2-3 provide the parts outside the CDR3, is DVKVTQSSRYLVKRTGEKVFLECVQDMDHENMFWYRQDPGLGLRLIYFSYDVKMKEKGDIPEGYSVSREKKERFSLILESASTNQTSMYLCASSDDRSPGTDTQYFGPGTRLTVL.

This rearrangement joins TRBV7-3 to TRBJ2-2, with D perhaps given as TRBD1 or TRBD2 (5 bases each). V was shortened by 5 bases and J by 6 bases, with 16 bases between the two germline ends. This CDR3 spans 15 amino acids. CDR1 is SGHTA and CDR2 is FQGTGA in the germline V gene. The CDR3 DNA is TGTGCCAGCAGCGCGAACAGTGGGGACGCCGGGGAGCTGTTTTTT. Translated: CASSANSGDAGELFF.

The chain employs TRBV6-1 and TRBJ1-5, with 7 bases fitting TRBD1. Germline V gene sequence: CDR1 MNHNS, CDR2 SASEGT. The CDR3 loop spans 15 amino acids. The V gene end was trimmed by 4 bases and the J gene end by 3 bases; junction bases not matched to a gene: 6. DNA for the CDR3: TGTGCCAGCAGTGTCGGACAGGCTTACAATCAGCCCCAGCATTTT. As protein: CASSVGQAYNQPQHF.

This clonotype was detected ten times or more. The chain links TRBV24-1 to TRBJ1-4; TRBD1 aligns across 9 bases. This CDR3 comprises 13 residues. V shed 10 bases, J shed 4 bases, and the junction held 3 bases outside the gene matches. Germline CDR1 is KGHDR and CDR2 is SFDVKD. Here the CDR3 DNA reads TGTGCCACGGGGACAGGGAATAATGAAAAACTGTTTTTT. Amino acids: CATGTGNNEKLFF.

Many counts were recorded for this clonotype. The chain joins TRBV11-2 to TRBJ1-1; D may be TRBD1 (6 bases). Per the germline V gene, CDR1 is SGHAT and CDR2 is FQNNGV. The CDR3 length is 14 residues. Trimming left V 6 bases short and J 8 bases short, with 19 bases between. CDR3 in DNA: TGTGCCAGCAGTCGATACAGGGCCGGGTTAGAAGCTTTCTTT. It is translated as CASSRYRAGLEAFF.

V and J are TRBV24-1 and TRBJ1-5; D is undetermined. Germline CDR1 reads KGHDR; CDR2 reads SFDVKD. V lost 4 bases and J lost 2, with 11 bases in between. There are 15 residues in the CDR3. The CDR3 coding sequence is TGTGCCACCAGTGACCCTTTGATGGGCAATCAGCCCCAGCATTTT. Its protein is CATSDPLMGNQPQHF.

This clonotype has just a few counts. The chain carries TRBV20-1 and TRBJ1-1; D is unresolved. There are 10 residues in the CDR3. Deletions cut 6 bases from V and 7 bases from J, with 9 bases between. The germline CDR1 and CDR2 sequences are DFQATT and SNEGSKA (reference sequence). CDR3 nucleotide sequence: TGCAGTGCCCTCCACGGTGAAGCTTTCTTT. It encodes CSALHGEAFF.

The chain links TRBV20-1 to TRBJ2-7; D unclear. The CDR3 has 17 residues. Germline-derived CDR1 and CDR2 are DFQATT and SNEGSKA (reference sequence). Trimming took 0 bases from V and 0 from J, leaving 18 bases between them. The CDR3 protein is CSARDPLSRRSSYEQYF. The CDR3 nucleotides are TGCAGTGCTAGAGATCCCCTCTCGCGGCGAAGCTCCTACGAGCAGTACTTC.

Ten or more counts support this clonotype. The chain is built from TRBV12-3 or TRBV12-4 and TRBJ1-4; 9 bases line up with TRBD1. The V gene end was trimmed by 6 bases and the J gene end by 8 bases; junction bases not matched to a gene: 7. The CDR3 totals 14 residues. For the CDR3, the DNA is TGTGCCAGCAGCCCGCCGGGACAGGGCGAAAAACTGTTTTTT. Protein: CASSPPGQGEKLFF.

J is TRBJ2-5 and V is TRBV7-2; D gene unclear. This CDR3 spans 15 amino acids. V lost 0 bases to trimming and J lost 2 bases, with 10 bases between them. Germline V CDR1 and CDR2: SGHTA, FQGNSA. In DNA, the CDR3 is TGTGCCAGCAGCTTAGCGCGCACAGTACAAGAGACCCAGTACTTC. The encoded protein is CASSLARTVQETQYF.

J is TRBJ1-1 and V is TRBV29-1, with a weak D call TRBD1 (5 bases). CDR3 length equals 12 residues. Germline V gives CDR1 SQVTM, CDR2 ANQGSEA. The V end lost 6 bases, the J end lost 3 bases, and 11 bases lay between the germline ends. DNA for the CDR3: TGCAGCGTCGGGGGGGGAGACACTGAAGCTTTCTTT. This sequence encodes CSVGGGDTEAFF.

This clonotype was seen only a few times. The rearrangement joins TRBV29-1 to TRBJ1-1; 12 positions match TRBD1. With V trimmed by 6 bases and J by 4 bases, 6 bases remained unmatched. Looked up from germline, CDR1 is SQVTM and CDR2 is ANQGSEA. This CDR3 has 14 residues. In DNA, the CDR3 is TGCAGCGTGGGACAGGGGGCGGTCGGCACTGAAGCTTTCTTT. Its protein product is CSVGQGAVGTEAFF.

The chain couples TRBV5-1 to TRBJ2-5; 7 nucleotides line up with TRBD1. The V segment lost 0 bases and the J segment 2 bases; nucleotides outside the gene matches: 4. Germline V gene sequence: CDR1 SGHRS, CDR2 YFSETQ. The CDR3 covers 15 residues. The CDR3: CASSLVGTVQETQYF. Here the CDR3 DNA reads TGCGCCAGCAGCTTGGTTGGGACAGTACAAGAGACCCAGTACTTC.

There are many counts of this clonotype. This chain uses TRBV29-1 with TRBJ2-5; D gene ambiguous. The CDR3 loop spans 12 amino acids. In germline, CDR1 is SQVTM, CDR2 ANQGSEA. V was shortened by 0 bases and J by 4 bases, with 6 bases between the two germline ends. This CDR3 is CSVEEPIETQYF. The CDR3 DNA follows: TGCAGCGTTGAAGAGCCAATAGAGACCCAGTACTTC. The full variable domain, in which reference TRBV29-1 and TRBJ2-5 provide the parts outside the CDR3, is SAVISQKPSRDICQRGTSLTIQCQVDSQVTMMFWYRQQPGQSLTLIATANQGSEATYESGFVIDKFPISRPNLTFSTLTVSNMSPEDSSIYLCSVEEPIETQYFGPGTRLLVL.